The next 23 T cell receptor beta chains were all read from a single sample in a study of somatic mutations in cytotoxic T cells in rheumatoid arthritis. Profiled with immunoSEQ multiplex PCR; TCRdb holds only in-frame clones, not every one. The repertoire includes approximately 20,000 clones, 75% to 90% of them detected once, and around 7% sits in the top ten. Sequencing was done on a sample of CD8+ T cells sorted from blood. All receptors come from a woman aged 40-49 years with rheumatoid arthritis.

This clone is deemed large. The chain carries TRBV27 and TRBJ2-7; 8 positions agree with TRBD1. CDR1 and CDR2 (germline): MNHEY, SMNVEV (reference sequence). After removal of 1 base from V and 2 bases from J, the junction contained 4 bases not matched to a gene. This CDR3 region has 15 residues. DNA for the CDR3: TGTGCCAGCAGTTTATTGGGCAGGGGGCCCTACGAGCAGTACTTC. This encodes CASSLLGRGPYEQYF.

The chain uses TRBV27 and TRBJ2-7, with 9 positions matching TRBD1. Germline CDR1 and CDR2: MNHEY and SMNVEV (reference sequence). The CDR3 sequence is 14 residues long. V was pared by 1 base and J by 5 bases, with 3 bases of the junction left unmatched. The CDR3 coding sequence is TGTGCCAGCAGTTTATGGGACAGGGACCACGAGCAGTACTTC. Amino acid sequence: CASSLWDRDHEQYF.

The rearrangement joins TRBV7-7 to TRBJ1-2; TRBD1 matches at 10 bases. CDR3 length: 14 residues. Germline V CDR1 and CDR2: SSHAT, FNYEAQ (reference sequence). Trimming at V came to 4 bases and at J to 5 bases, leaving 4 bases not matched to a gene. The CDR3 sequence is CASSSPGQGYGYTF. In nucleotides, the CDR3 is TGTGCCAGCAGCTCTCCGGGACAGGGGTATGGCTACACCTTC.

This rearrangement joins TRBV9 to TRBJ2-3; D may be TRBD2 (5 bases). The V and J ends lost 0 bases and 7 bases respectively, with 9 bases between them. Germline CDR1 SGDLS, CDR2 YYNGEE. The CDR3 is made up of 13 amino acids. The CDR3 loop is CASSVDSANTQYF. As DNA, the CDR3 is TGTGCCAGCAGCGTAGATAGCGCAAATACGCAGTATTTT.

V usage is TRBV27 and J usage is TRBJ2-7; D gene ambiguous. The CDR3 extends over 13 amino acids. Germline V CDR1 and CDR2: MNHEY, SMNVEV (reference sequence). V was trimmed by 2 bases and J by 3 bases, leaving 8 bases between them. The CDR3 DNA reads TGTGCCAGCAGTTTACTCCCCCTCTACGAGCAGTACTTC. As protein: CASSLLPLYEQYF.

The chain recombines TRBV9 with TRBJ1-1; no definite D call. The germline V gene encodes CDR1 SGDLS and CDR2 YYNGEE. Trimming took 7 bases from V and 3 from J, leaving 16 bases between them. The CDR3 sequence is 14 residues long. Here the CDR3 DNA reads TGTGCCAGCGCCTCCGGAGCCGGTGACACTGAAGCTTTCTTT. Its translation is CASASGAGDTEAFF.

This chain joins TRBV9 and TRBJ1-1; 9 bases fit TRBD1. V lost 3 bases, J lost 1 base, and 4 bases stayed unmatched. The germline CDR1 and CDR2 sequences are SGDLS and YYNGEE. This CDR3 comprises 15 residues. CDR3 in DNA: TGTGCCAGCAGCGCCCCACAGGGGGCGAACACTGAAGCTTTCTTT. Residues: CASSAPQGANTEAFF.

The J gene is TRBJ2-2, the V gene TRBV7-6, with D tentatively TRBD1 (5 bases). Germline V CDR1 and CDR2: SGHVS, FNYEAQ. The germline V and J ends were trimmed by 0 bases and 3 bases, with 14 bases remaining between them. This CDR3 is 17 amino acids long. CDR3 in amino acids: CASSLAPDNPHTGELFF. As DNA, the CDR3 is TGTGCCAGCAGCTTAGCCCCGGACAACCCCCACACCGGGGAGCTGTTTTTT.

The chain combines TRBV19 with TRBJ2-3; 9 bases match TRBD2. The germline CDR1 and CDR2 sequences are LNHDA and SQIVND (reference sequence). V lost 9 bases to trimming and J lost 5 bases; unmatched junction nucleotides: 15. The CDR3 consists of 16 residues. This CDR3 reads CASSRAAGGHLDTQYF. CDR3 coding DNA: TGTGCCAGCAGTCGGGCGGCGGGGGGGCACTTAGATACGCAGTATTTT.

The rearrangement links TRBV5-4 to TRBJ2-7; 10 bases match TRBD2. The CDR3 sequence is 15 residues long. CDR1 and CDR2 from the germline V gene are SGHNT and YYREEE (reference sequence). Trimming at V came to 3 bases and at J to 5 bases, leaving 8 bases not matched to a gene. The CDR3 here is CASSWPMGTSDEQYF. The CDR3, as DNA: TGTGCCAGCAGCTGGCCAATGGGGACTAGCGACGAGCAGTACTTC.

The chain uses TRBV4-1 and TRBJ1-1, with D hard to call. The CDR3 is 17 amino acids. From germline, CDR1 is MGHRA and CDR2 YSYEKL. Deletions cut 0 bases from V and 0 bases from J, with 14 bases between. Here the CDR3 DNA reads TGCGCCAGCAGCCAAGAGGGCGGACTCGGAATGAACACTGAAGCTTTCTTT. It yields the protein CASSQEGGLGMNTEAFF.

The chain employs TRBV5-1 and TRBJ1-3, with D perhaps matching TRBD1 (6 bases). The CDR3 totals 15 residues. Trimming removed 6 bases at V and 2 bases at J, with 15 bases between. Germline V CDR1 and CDR2: SGHRS, YFSETQ. The CDR3, as DNA: TGCGCCAGCACCCCTTCAGGGGTACCTGGAAACACCATATATTTT. Translation gives CASTPSGVPGNTIYF.

The chain uses TRBV6-6 and TRBJ2-1, with TRBD1 matching over 7 bases. J lost 7 bases, V lost 4 bases, and 1 base had no gene match. The CDR3 is made up of 12 amino acids. Germline CDR1 and CDR2: MNHNY and SVGAGI (reference sequence). The CDR3 protein is CASSWTGNEQFF. CDR3 bases: TGTGCCAGCAGTTGGACAGGAAATGAGCAGTTCTTC.

The chain couples TRBV5-1 to TRBJ2-1, with 13 bases fitting TRBD2. Looked up from germline, CDR1 is SGHRS and CDR2 is YFSETQ. The CDR3 contains 21 residues. The ends lost 4 bases at V and 8 bases at J; junction bases unmatched: 24. DNA for the CDR3: TGCGCCAGCAGCCCAACGGGGATGGGGACCGGACTAGCGGGAGTGGGTTATGAGCAGTTCTTC. As protein: CASSPTGMGTGLAGVGYEQFF.

V usage is TRBV2 and J usage is TRBJ2-4, with D possibly being TRBD1 (6 bases). This CDR3 region has 13 residues. In germline, CDR1 is SNHLY, CDR2 FYNNEI. V was trimmed by 4 bases and J by 5 bases, leaving 9 bases between them. The CDR3 here is CASSAAGENIQYF. The CDR3 DNA sequence: TGTGCCAGCAGTGCGGCAGGGGAAAACATTCAGTACTTC.

This clone was seen once. This rearrangement joins TRBV6-1 to TRBJ1-3; D not resolved. Looked up from germline, CDR1 is MNHNS and CDR2 is SASEGT. Trimming shortened V by 1 base and J by 4 bases, and 23 bases separated the two germline ends. This CDR3 has 19 amino acids. Here the CDR3 DNA reads TGTGCCAGCAGTGAAGGAGGCTACCTCCCGAGTGGTGCGGGAAACACCATATATTTT. Translating it yields CASSEGGYLPSGAGNTIYF.

This clone is a singleton in its sample. This sequence joins TRBV19 and TRBJ1-1; no reliable D call. Germline V gene lookup returns CDR1 LNHDA and CDR2 SQIVND (reference sequence). V lost 2 bases, J lost 1 base, and 17 bases lay in between. The CDR3 length is 17 residues. The CDR3 here is CASSIFYVAGGNTEAFF. The DNA for the CDR3 is TGTGCCAGTAGTATATTTTACGTGGCAGGAGGGAACACTGAAGCTTTCTTT.

The rearrangement joins TRBV4-2 to TRBJ2-7; TRBD1 aligns across 9 bases. Germline CDR1 is LGHNA and CDR2 is YNFKEQ. Losses at the gene ends were 0 bases for V and 2 bases for J; bases not matched to a gene: 8. This CDR3 region has 17 residues. This CDR3 reads CASSQDPGQGLAYEQYF. CDR3 DNA: TGTGCCAGCAGCCAAGATCCGGGACAGGGATTAGCCTACGAGCAGTACTTC.

The rearrangement links TRBV19 to TRBJ2-7; 9 positions agree with TRBD1. The CDR3 has 14 amino acids. Germline V gene lookup returns CDR1 LNHDA and CDR2 SQIVND (reference sequence). V trimming: 6 bases; J trimming: 2 bases; junction bases outside the gene matches: 5. CDR3 protein: CASSAGTGPYEQYF. The CDR3 nucleotides read TGTGCCAGTAGCGCCGGGACAGGGCCCTACGAGCAGTACTTC.

This chain connects TRBV5-1 to TRBJ2-1, with 8 bases that match TRBD2. The germline CDR1 and CDR2 sequences are SGHRS and YFSETQ. V was pared by 0 bases and J by 5 bases, with 13 bases of the junction left unmatched. This CDR3 has 18 amino acids. The CDR3 nucleotides read TGCGCCAGCAGCTTGGCCGGGGGGGGAACTAGATTGCACAATGAGCAGTTCTTC. Residues: CASSLAGGGTRLHNEQFF.

V usage is TRBV13 and J usage is TRBJ2-1, with 7 bases identical to TRBD2. The germline V gene encodes CDR1 PRHDT and CDR2 FYEKMQ (reference sequence). The CDR3 has 15 amino acids. V was clipped by 1 base and J by 8 bases; unmatched bases: 8. CDR3 residues: CASSLVLAAQDEQFF. DNA of the CDR3: TGTGCCAGCAGCTTAGTTCTAGCGGCTCAAGATGAGCAGTTCTTC.

This clone was seen only a few times. The chain employs TRBV6-5 and TRBJ2-7; 13 bases align to TRBD2. V shed 6 bases and J 2 bases; nucleotides not matched to a gene: 4. The germline gives CDR1 MNHEY, CDR2 SVGAGI. There are 15 residues in the CDR3. CDR3 in amino acids: CASRSGTSGTYEQYF. The CDR3 coding sequence is TGTGCCAGCAGGTCCGGGACTAGCGGGACCTACGAGCAGTACTTC.

The chain recombines TRBV19 with TRBJ1-1, with 9 bases matching TRBD1. The trim removed 6 bases at V and 6 bases at J, leaving 8 bases unmatched. The CDR3 covers 14 residues. Germline CDR1 and CDR2: LNHDA and SQIVND (reference sequence). The CDR3 DNA reads as TGTGCCAGTAGCGGGGGGACAGGGCGGGCTGAAGCTTTCTTT. Translated: CASSGGTGRAEAFF.